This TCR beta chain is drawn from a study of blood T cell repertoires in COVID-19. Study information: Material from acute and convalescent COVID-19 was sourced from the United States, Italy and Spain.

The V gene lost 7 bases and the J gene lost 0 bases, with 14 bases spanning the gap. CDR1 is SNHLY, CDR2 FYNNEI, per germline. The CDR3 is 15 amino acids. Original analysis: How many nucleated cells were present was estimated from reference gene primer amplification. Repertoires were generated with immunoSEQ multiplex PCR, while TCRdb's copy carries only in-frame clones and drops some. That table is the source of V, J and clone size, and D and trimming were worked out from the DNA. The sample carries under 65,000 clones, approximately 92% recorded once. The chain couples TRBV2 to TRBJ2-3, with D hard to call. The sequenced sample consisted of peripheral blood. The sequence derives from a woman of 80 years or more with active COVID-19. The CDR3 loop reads CASKRLVRSTDTQYF. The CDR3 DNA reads TGTGCCAGCAAGAGGCTGGTTAGGAGCACAGATACGCAGTATTTT.